Sequencing of this T cell receptor beta chain was carried out in a study of cytomegalovirus exposure and HLA in healthy donors. At the level of the study: The 95 to 150 validation repertoires and the roughly 690 first-cohort repertoires shared a platform, a later analysis reported.

TCRdb's copy holds only in-frame clones and misses some; the assay was immunoSEQ multiplex PCR. Found here are roughly 150,000 clones, approximately 91% of them singletons; the top ten hold 0.6% to 0.85%. Germline values: CDR1 MNHEY, CDR2 SVGAGI. With 6 bases clipped from V and 5 bases from J, the junction kept 11 bases outside the gene matches. This CDR3 region has 15 residues. The sample taken for sequencing was PBMCs. The chain joins TRBV6-5 to TRBJ2-7; TRBD1 aligns across 9 bases. The TCR sequence derives from a man between 18 and 29 years old in good health and CMV-seronegative. The CDR3 DNA reads TGTGCCAGCAGCCAAGACGGGACAGGGTCCCACGAGCAGTACTTC. Amino acid sequence: CASSQDGTGSHEQYF.